These 17 T cell receptor beta chains originate from one sample sequenced in a study of regulatory T cells in long-lasting Graves disease. Time point defined: persistent/refractory GD, antithyroid drugs over 5 years with positive TRAb. Construction of the TCR library relied on RNA isolated from PBMCs. Arm-PCR of CDR3 regions and iRepertoire HTBI primers were the basis on which TCR beta libraries were built. TCRdb re-derived calls from the multiplex PCR reads in MiXCR, one entry per CDR3 protein. The sample contains about 660,000 distinct CDR3 sequences, about 32% of which appear only once. The sequencing here drew on peripheral blood mononuclear cells (PBMCs), taken when the disease was refractory, from a patient treated with antithyroid drugs. These receptor sequences come from a female donor with Graves disease.

As for this clonotype: A read error may account for a junction end that differs from germline. This rearrangement joins TRBV29-1 to TRBJ2-3; the match to TRBD2 covers 10 bases. Per the germline V gene, CDR1 is SQVTM and CDR2 is ANQGSEA. This CDR3 spans 15 amino acids. This CDR3 is CSIEGASGRGDTQYF. The CDR3 coding sequence is TGTAGCATTGAAGGGGCTAGCGGGAGAGGAGATACGCAGTATTTT.

This clonotype was seen a few times. This chain uses TRBV24-1 with TRBJ1-5; 8 bases map to TRBD1. This CDR3 spans 15 amino acids. The V and J ends lost 4 bases and 4 bases, in that order; junction bases with no gene match: 5. CDR1 and CDR2 from the germline V gene are KGHDR and SFDVKD. CDR3 bases: TGTGCCACCAGTGACCGGACAGGGCCGAATCAGCCCCAGCATTTT. Translation gives CATSDRTGPNQPQHF.

The chain recombines TRBV7-9 with TRBJ1-5; no clear D. CDR1 SEHNR and CDR2 FQNEAQ come from the germline V gene (reference sequence). CDR3 size: 14 residues. Trimming took off 1 base at V and 4 bases at J, with 8 bases between the two ends. The CDR3 DNA reads TGTGCCAGCAGCTTAGACTCGGGGAATCAGCCCCAGCATTTT. Translated: CASSLDSGNQPQHF.

The chain links TRBV5-6 to TRBJ2-3; unclear D gene. Germline V gives CDR1 SGHDT, CDR2 YYEEEE. CDR3 length: 16 residues. V lost 0 bases, J lost 2 bases, and 13 bases lay in between. CDR3 region: CASSLEIGAYTDTQYF. CDR3 nucleotides: TGTGCCAGCAGCTTGGAGATAGGAGCCTACACAGATACGCAGTATTTT.

The V call is TRBV28, the J call TRBJ1-1; D is possibly TRBD1 (6 bases). This CDR3 region has 17 residues. CDR1 MDHEN and CDR2 SYDVKM come from the germline V gene. V was pared by 6 bases and J by 2 bases, with 22 bases between. CDR3: CASSSIGQGPKNTEAFF. The CDR3 DNA is TGTGCCAGCAGCTCTATCGGGCAGGGGCCAAAAAACACTGAAGCTTTCTTT.

In its sample, this clonotype was seen a few times. In DNA, the CDR3 is TGCAGTGCTGCTTCTTATGGGTATGGCTACACCTTC. This translates into CSAASYGYGYTF. The gene calls are TRBV20-1 and TRBJ1-2; D is uncertain. V was trimmed by 5 bases and J by 5 bases, leaving 12 bases between them. The germline CDR1 and CDR2 sequences are DFQATT and SNEGSKA (reference sequence). The CDR3 length is 12 residues.

The chain recombines TRBV11-2 with TRBJ2-3; D may be TRBD2 (5 bases). V was clipped by 0 bases and J by 0 bases, with 7 bases between them. This CDR3 has 15 residues. Germline V gene lookup returns CDR1 SGHAT and CDR2 FQNNGV. The DNA for the CDR3 is TGTGCCAGCAGCTTAGACGGGAAAAGCACAGATACGCAGTATTTT. Translation: CASSLDGKSTDTQYF.

This clonotype was detected ten times or more. The V and J genes are TRBV2 and TRBJ1-2, with 7 bases lining up with TRBD1. This CDR3 is 16 amino acids long. V lost 4 bases and J lost 2; bases outside the gene matches: 10. From germline, CDR1 is SNHLY and CDR2 FYNNEI. The CDR3 reads CASSVRGLQGNYGYTF. CDR3 coding DNA: TGTGCCAGCAGTGTGAGGGGGCTACAGGGAAACTATGGCTACACCTTC.

The chain recombines TRBV6-1 with TRBJ2-7; D not certain. The CDR3 extends over 14 amino acids. V lost 7 bases, J lost 0 bases, and 13 bases lay in between. Germline CDR1 is MNHNS and CDR2 is SASEGT. CDR3: CASTLTASSYEQYF. The CDR3 DNA reads as TGTGCCAGCACCCTAACAGCCTCCTCCTACGAGCAGTACTTC.

This clonotype was picked up one time. This sequence joins TRBV12-3 or TRBV12-4 and TRBJ1-1, with no clear D. V was trimmed by 6 bases and J by 6 bases, leaving 14 bases between them. The CDR3 is made up of 13 amino acids. DNA for the CDR3: TGTGCCAGCAGCTCGCGGATGATGGCTGAAGCTTTCTTT. Translation gives CASSSRMMAEAFF.

This clonotype was counted between two and nine times. The chain links TRBV7-2 to TRBJ2-7; perhaps TRBD1 as D (6 bases). This CDR3 has 15 amino acids. V was pared by 6 bases and J by 1 base, with 16 bases between. The germline V gene encodes CDR1 SGHTA and CDR2 FQGNSA. CDR3 region: CASRSGHSSSYEQYF. Here the CDR3 DNA reads TGTGCCAGCAGGTCGGGACATTCCTCTTCCTACGAGCAGTACTTC.

This clonotype was found many times. The rearrangement joins TRBV2 to TRBJ2-7, with 11 bases identical to TRBD2. V was pared by 6 bases and J by 0 bases, with 4 bases of the junction left unmatched. Germline assignment: CDR1 SNHLY and CDR2 FYNNEI. There are 15 residues in the CDR3. CDR3 coding DNA: TGTGCCAGCAGGGAAACTAGCGGGAGCTCCTACGAGCAGTACTTC. The encoded protein is CASRETSGSSYEQYF.

This clonotype was found a few times. CDR3 in DNA: TGTGCCAGCAGTGAGCAGAGCCTGGACACTGAAGCTTTCTTT. It encodes CASSEQSLDTEAFF. V and J are TRBV2 and TRBJ1-1; D gene uncertain. This CDR3 has 14 residues. Trimming cost V 3 bases and J 3 bases, with 11 bases left between them. CDR1 and CDR2 from the germline V gene are SNHLY and FYNNEI.

CDR3 sequence reads: CAVGGLWEPQHF. CDR3 sequence (DNA): TGTGCCGTGGGGGGCCTCTGGGAGCCCCAGCATTTT. The chain uses TRBV28 and TRBJ1-5, with D possibly matching TRBD1 (6 bases). Germline lookup yields CDR1 MDHEN and CDR2 SYDVKM. Trimming took 11 bases from V and 8 from J, leaving 16 bases between them. The CDR3 consists of 12 residues.

This clonotype was recorded at least ten times. The rearrangement links TRBV6-1 to TRBJ1-1, with D unclear. V lost 8 bases and J lost 1, with 11 bases in between. Germline loops: CDR1 MNHNS, CDR2 SASEGT. The CDR3 contains 13 residues. CDR3 amino acids: CASSPGANTEAFF. CDR3 bases: TGTGCCAGCTCGCCGGGAGCGAACACTGAAGCTTTCTTT.

This clonotype was found once. The chain uses TRBV10-2 and TRBJ2-2, with a possible D match to TRBD1 (6 bases). Trimming removed 6 bases at V and 5 bases at J, with 16 bases between. The CDR3 is made up of 15 amino acids. Germline CDR1 reads WSHSY; CDR2 reads SAAADI. The CDR3 is CASRDSRTRTGELFF. The CDR3 DNA is TGCGCCAGCAGGGACAGTCGAACGCGGACCGGGGAGCTGTTTTTT.

This clonotype was seen many times. The chain couples TRBV12-3 or TRBV12-4 to TRBJ2-7, with 10 bases aligning to TRBD2. This CDR3 region has 16 residues. V lost 5 bases and J lost 7; bases outside the gene matches: 14. In DNA, the CDR3 is TGTGCCAGCAGTGGGGAGAATAGCGGGAGGACTCGGGAGCAGTACTTC. Translation: CASSGENSGRTREQYF.